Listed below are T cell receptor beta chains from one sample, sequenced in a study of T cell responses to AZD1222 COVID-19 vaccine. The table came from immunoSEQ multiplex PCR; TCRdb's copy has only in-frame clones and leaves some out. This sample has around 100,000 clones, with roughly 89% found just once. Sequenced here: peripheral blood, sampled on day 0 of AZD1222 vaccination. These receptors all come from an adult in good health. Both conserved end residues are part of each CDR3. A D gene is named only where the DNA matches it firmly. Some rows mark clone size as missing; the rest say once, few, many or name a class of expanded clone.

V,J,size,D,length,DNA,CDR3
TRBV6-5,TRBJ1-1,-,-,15,TGTGCCAGCAGTTACTCGAGGACACCGAACACTGAAGCTTTCTTT,CASSYSRTPNTEAFF
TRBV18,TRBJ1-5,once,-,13,TGTGCCAGCTCCCCTTCGAGAGATCAGCCCCAGCATTTT,CASSPSRDQPQHF
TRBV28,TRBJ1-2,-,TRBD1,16,TGTGCCAGCAGTTTACTTGGCAGGGGGCCGTCCGGCGGCTACACCTTC,CASSLLGRGPSGGYTF
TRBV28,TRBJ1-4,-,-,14,TGTGCCAGCAGTCCCGGGACAACTAATGAAAAACTGTTTTTT,CASSPGTTNEKLFF
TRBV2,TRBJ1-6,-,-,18,TGTGCCAGCAACCTACTGGGAGGGAGCAGCTCCTATAATTCACCCCTCCACTTT,CASNLLGGSSSYNSPLHF
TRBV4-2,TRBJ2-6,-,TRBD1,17,TGTGCCAGCAGCCAAGACAGGGGGTTGTCTGGGGCCAACGTCCTGACTTTC,CASSQDRGLSGANVLTF
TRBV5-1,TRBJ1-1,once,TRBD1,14,TGCGCCAGCAGCTTGCCAGGGACAGGAACGGGAGCTTTCTTT,CASSLPGTGTGAFF
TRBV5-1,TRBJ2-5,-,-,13,TGCGCCAGCAGCTTAGAGGGGCGGGGGACCCAGTACTTC,CASSLEGRGTQYF
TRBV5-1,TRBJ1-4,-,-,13,TGCGCCAGCAGCCCCGGCCCGAATAACGAACTGTTTTTT,CASSPGPNNELFF
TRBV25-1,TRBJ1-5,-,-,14,TGTGCCAGCAGTGGGTCATATAGCAATCAGCCCCAGCATTTT,CASSGSYSNQPQHF
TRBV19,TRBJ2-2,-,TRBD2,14,TGTGCCAGTAGAAGACTAGCCAACACCGGGGAGCTGTTTTTT,CASRRLANTGELFF
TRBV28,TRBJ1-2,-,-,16,TGTGCCAGCAGTTTTTCAGGACGGGCGGGGCACTATGGCTACACCTTC,CASSFSGRAGHYGYTF
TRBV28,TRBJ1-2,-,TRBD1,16,TGTGCCAGCAGTCTTTTACAGGGGGCGCAGTCGTATGGCTACACCTTC,CASSLLQGAQSYGYTF
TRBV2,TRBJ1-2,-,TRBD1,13,TGTGCCAGCAGGGGGGGACAGAATAGGGGCTACACCTTC,CASRGGQNRGYTF
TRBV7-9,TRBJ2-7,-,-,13,TGTGCCAGCAGCCCCGGGACCCCCTACGAGCAGTACTTC,CASSPGTPYEQYF
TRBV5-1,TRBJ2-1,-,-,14,TGCGCCAGCACCGTCCAAGGGTCCGACAATGAGCAGTTCTTC,CASTVQGSDNEQFF
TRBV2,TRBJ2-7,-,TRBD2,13,TGTGCCAGCAGTGAGGGACTAGCAAACGAGCAGTACTTC,CASSEGLANEQYF
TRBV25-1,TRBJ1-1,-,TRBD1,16,TGTGCCAGCAGTGAATATAGGACAGGGGGCTTCACTGAAGCTTTCTTT,CASSEYRTGGFTEAFF
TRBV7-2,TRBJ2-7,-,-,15,TGTGCCAGCAGCTTAGTAGGTAGCGGTACCTACGAGCAGTACTTC,CASSLVGSGTYEQYF
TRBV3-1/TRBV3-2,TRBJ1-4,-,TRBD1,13,TGTGCCAGTAAAGACAGGGCAGGGGAAAAACTGTTTTTT,CASKDRAGEKLFF
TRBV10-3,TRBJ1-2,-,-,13,TGTGCCATCAGTGACCGGGCAGTAGATGGCTACACCTTC,CAISDRAVDGYTF
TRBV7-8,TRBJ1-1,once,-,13,TGTGCCAGCAGCTTAGCCCGTTACACTGAAGCTTTCTTT,CASSLARYTEAFF
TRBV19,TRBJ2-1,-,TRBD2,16,TGTGCCAGTAGTGCTCCAGGGAGCGGGGGCTACAATGAGCAGTTCTTC,CASSAPGSGGYNEQFF
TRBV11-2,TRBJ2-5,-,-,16,TGTGCCAGCAGCTTATTGGGGAGATCCCAGGGAGAGACCCAGTACTTC,CASSLLGRSQGETQYF
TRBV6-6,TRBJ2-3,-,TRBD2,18,TGTGCCAGCAGTCCGTCCATTGGCACTAGCGGGAGAGTAGATACGCAGTATTTT,CASSPSIGTSGRVDTQYF
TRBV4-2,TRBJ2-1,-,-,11,TGTGCCAGCAGCCTGGGGGTTGAGCAGTTCTTC,CASSLGVEQFF
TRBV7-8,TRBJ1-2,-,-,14,TGTGCCAGCAGCTTGTTCGGGCAAAACTATGGCTACACCTTC,CASSLFGQNYGYTF
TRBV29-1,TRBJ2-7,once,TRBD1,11,TGCAGCGTGTACAGGGGCCACGAGCAGTACTTC,CSVYRGHEQYF
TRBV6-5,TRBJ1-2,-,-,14,TGTGCCAGCAGTTACTCGCAGGGCGACTATGGCTACACCTTC,CASSYSQGDYGYTF
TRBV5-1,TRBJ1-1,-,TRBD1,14,TGCGCCAGCAGCCAGGGACAGGGGAGGACTGAAGCTTTCTTT,CASSQGQGRTEAFF
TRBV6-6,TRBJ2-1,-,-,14,TGTGCCAGCAGTTTTGGGCGGTCCCACAATGAGCAGTTCTTC,CASSFGRSHNEQFF
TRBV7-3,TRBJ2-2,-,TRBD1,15,TGTGCCAGCAGCCGCGGGACAGGCGCTGCCGGGGAGCTGTTTTTT,CASSRGTGAAGELFF
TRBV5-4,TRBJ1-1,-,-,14,TGTGCCAGCAGCCTGACAGCTTCGAACACTGAAGCTTTCTTT,CASSLTASNTEAFF
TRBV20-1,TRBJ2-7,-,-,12,TGCAGTGCTAGTGTACGGGGGACTCAAATAAGCTTC,CSASVRGTQISF
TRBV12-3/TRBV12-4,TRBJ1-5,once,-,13,TGTGCCAGCAAAAATAGCGAGCATCAGCCCCAGCATTTT,CASKNSEHQPQHF
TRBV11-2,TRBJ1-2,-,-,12,TGTGCCAGCAGCTTTGAAGGGAACGGCTACACCTTC,CASSFEGNGYTF
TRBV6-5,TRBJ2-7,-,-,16,TGTGCCAGCAGTTACTCCGGCGGCTCTCACTCCTACGAGCAGTACTTC,CASSYSGGSHSYEQYF
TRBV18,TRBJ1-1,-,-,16,TGTGCCAGCTCACCACCATCGAGCCAGGCGTGGACTGAAGCTTTCTTT,CASSPPSSQAWTEAFF
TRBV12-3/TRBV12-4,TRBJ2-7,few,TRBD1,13,TGTGCCAGCAGTGTAGGACAGGCCTACGAGCAGTACTTC,CASSVGQAYEQYF
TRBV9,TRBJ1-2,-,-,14,TGTGCCAGCAGCGCCCGGGGATCCAGGGTTGGCTACACCTTC,CASSARGSRVGYTF
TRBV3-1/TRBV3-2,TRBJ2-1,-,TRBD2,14,TGTGCCAGCAGCCAAAGGGGACTAGTCGGTGAGCAGTTCTTC,CASSQRGLVGEQFF
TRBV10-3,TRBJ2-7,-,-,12,TGTGCCATCAGTAAACAGGGCTACGAGCAGTACTTC,CAISKQGYEQYF
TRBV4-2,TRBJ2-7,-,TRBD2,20,TGTGCCAGCAGCCAAGATAGGGGACTAGCGGGAGGGCCCCTCCCCTACGAGCAGTACTTC,CASSQDRGLAGGPLPYEQYF
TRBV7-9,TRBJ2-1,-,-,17,TGTGCCAGCAGCTCAGGTAGGGGAGGGGGGTCCTACAATGAGCAGTTCTTC,CASSSGRGGGSYNEQFF
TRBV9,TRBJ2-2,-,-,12,TGTGCCAGCAGCGTAGTAGCTGGGGAGCTGTTTTTT,CASSVVAGELFF
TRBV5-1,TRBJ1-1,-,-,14,TGCGCCAGCAGCTTCGGGGGGGCTGACACTGAAGCTTTCTTT,CASSFGGADTEAFF
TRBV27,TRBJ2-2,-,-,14,TGTGCCAGCAGTTTAGAGGTGTACACCGGGGAGCTGTTTTTT,CASSLEVYTGELFF
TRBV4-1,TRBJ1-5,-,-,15,TGCGCCAGCAGCCAAGGGAGGGGAGGCAATCAGCCCCAGCATTTT,CASSQGRGGNQPQHF
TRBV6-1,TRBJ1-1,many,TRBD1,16,TGTGCCAGCAGTGAGGGGACAGGGGGCGAGGGAACTGAAGCTTTCTTT,CASSEGTGGEGTEAFF
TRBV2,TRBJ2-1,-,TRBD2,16,TGTGCCAGCAGTTCAGCGGGGGGGCAAAACTACAATGAGCAGTTCTTC,CASSSAGGQNYNEQFF
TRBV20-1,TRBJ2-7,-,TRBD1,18,TGCAGTGCTAGTCTGGCCGGGACAGGGGCCCCGAGCTCCTACGAGCAGTACTTC,CSASLAGTGAPSSYEQYF
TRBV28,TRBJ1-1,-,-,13,TGTGCCAGCACCCCCTATGTGAACACTGAAGCTTTCTTT,CASTPYVNTEAFF
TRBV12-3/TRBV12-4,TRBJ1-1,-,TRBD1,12,TGTGCCAGCAGTTCCGGACAGGGTTTTGTTTTCTTT,CASSSGQGFVFF
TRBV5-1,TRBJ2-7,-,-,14,TGCGCCAGCAGCGTGGGAGGGGGGCTGGACGAGCAGTACTTC,CASSVGGGLDEQYF
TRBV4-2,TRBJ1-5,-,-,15,TGTGCCAGCAGCCAAGAAGCGGGTGACAATCAGCCCCAGCATTTT,CASSQEAGDNQPQHF
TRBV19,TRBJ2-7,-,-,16,TGTGCCAGTAGTATAGGGTGGCAAGGCGGGCTTTACGAGCAGTACTTC,CASSIGWQGGLYEQYF
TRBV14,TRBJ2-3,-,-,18,TGTGCCAGCAGCCAAGATCTCAGGTGGGGGATTTCGACAGATACGCAGTATTTT,CASSQDLRWGISTDTQYF
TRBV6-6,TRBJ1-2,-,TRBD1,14,TGTGCCAGCAGGGGGACAGGGCAGGACTATGGCTACACCTTC,CASRGTGQDYGYTF
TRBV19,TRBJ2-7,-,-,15,TGTGCCAGTAGTATGGACCAGGGCCTCCGTGCTGAGCAGTACTTC,CASSMDQGLRAEQYF
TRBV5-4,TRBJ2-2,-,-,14,TGTGCCAGCAGCTTGGCCTTGGCGGCCGGGGAGCTGTTTTTT,CASSLALAAGELFF